The 8 T cell receptor beta chains reported below all come from one sample, sequenced in a study of blood T cells in healthy people across ages. Sample-barcoded 5' priming and a J-beta primer mix drove a second PCR of roughly 6 to 12 cycles. TCRdb re-derived calls from the 5' RACE reads in MiXCR, one entry per CDR3 protein. The table lists 450,000 to 700,000 distinct CDR3 sequences, 25% to 30% of them singletons, with roughly 18% in the top ten. Sequencing used blood. The receptors come from a woman between 65 and 79 years old in good health.

This clonotype was seen more than once but under ten times. V and J are TRBV19 and TRBJ1-4, with D uncertain. V was pared by 7 bases and J by 7 bases, with 7 bases between. From germline, CDR1 is LNHDA and CDR2 SQIVND (reference sequence). The CDR3 has 11 amino acids. Here the CDR3 reads CASTGIEKLFF. The CDR3 DNA is TGTGCCAGTACGGGGATTGAAAAACTGTTTTTT.

The chain employs TRBV6-2 or TRBV6-3 and TRBJ2-1, with 9 bases aligning to TRBD2. The trim removed 4 bases at V and 4 bases at J, leaving 5 bases unmatched. Per the germline V gene, CDR1 is MNHEY and CDR2 is SVGEGT. The CDR3 is 15 residues long. CDR3 loop: CASSFGLAKYNEQFF. CDR3 nucleotides: TGTGCCAGCAGTTTCGGACTAGCGAAGTACAATGAGCAGTTCTTC.

The chain combines TRBV7-2 with TRBJ1-1; D unresolved. The CDR3 contains 14 residues. Trimming left V 7 bases short and J 1 base short, with 13 bases between. Germline V gene data show CDR1 as SGHTA and CDR2 as FQGNSA. The CDR3 is CASTKRGQNTEAFF. The CDR3 nucleotides are TGTGCCAGCACCAAGAGAGGGCAGAACACTGAAGCTTTCTTT.

The table lists this clonotype with many counts. The chain is built from TRBV19 and TRBJ2-6, with D uncertain. V was shortened by 5 bases and J by 0 bases, with 11 bases between the two germline ends. The CDR3 is 16 residues long. Germline CDR1 LNHDA, CDR2 SQIVND (reference sequence). CDR3 amino acids: CASSSRRASGANVLTF. The CDR3 nucleotides are TGTGCCAGTAGTTCTCGACGGGCCTCTGGGGCCAACGTCCTGACTTTC.

The CDR3 here is CASSLRDLAKNIQYF. The CDR3 region has the DNA TGTGCCAGCAGCCTCCGGGACTTAGCCAAAAACATTCAGTACTTC. The chain uses TRBV3-1 and TRBJ2-4; perhaps TRBD2 as D (6 bases). The CDR3 loop spans 15 amino acids. Germline CDR1 is LGHDT and CDR2 is YNNKEL (reference sequence). Trimming stripped 4 bases from V and 0 bases from J, with 10 bases between.

This chain links TRBV20-1 with TRBJ2-3; D not certain. CDR1 and CDR2 (germline): DFQATT, SNEGSKA (reference sequence). This CDR3 contains 12 residues. Trimming stripped 3 bases from V and 0 bases from J, with 4 bases between. The CDR3 DNA follows: TGCAGTGCTAGGTCGAGCACAGATACGCAGTATTTT. Amino acid sequence: CSARSSTDTQYF.

The chain couples TRBV7-6 to TRBJ1-6, with no clear D. This CDR3 comprises 15 residues. Germline assignment: CDR1 SGHVS and CDR2 FNYEAQ. Between the trimmed V and J ends, which lost 5 bases and 3 bases, there was a span of 11 bases. The CDR3 protein is CASSPLGFYNSPLHF. CDR3 nucleotide sequence: TGTGCCAGCAGCCCACTGGGCTTCTATAATTCACCCCTCCACTTT. Drawing the rest from reference TRBV7-6 and TRBJ1-6, the complete variable domain is GAGVSQSPRYKVTKRGQDVALRCDPISGHVSLYWYRQALGQGPEFLTYFNYEAQQDKSGLPNDRFSAERPEGSISTLTIQRTEQRDSAMYRCASSPLGFYNSPLHFGNGTRLTVT.

This clonotype was counted once. The chain uses TRBV5-1 and TRBJ1-1; a possible D gene is TRBD1 (5 bases). The germline V gene has CDR1 SGHRS and CDR2 YFSETQ. V was trimmed by 2 bases and J by 0 bases, leaving 11 bases between them. This CDR3 spans 15 amino acids. CDR3 in amino acids: CASSFLDNLNTEAFF. Here the CDR3 DNA reads TGCGCCAGCAGCTTCTTGGACAACTTGAACACTGAAGCTTTCTTT.